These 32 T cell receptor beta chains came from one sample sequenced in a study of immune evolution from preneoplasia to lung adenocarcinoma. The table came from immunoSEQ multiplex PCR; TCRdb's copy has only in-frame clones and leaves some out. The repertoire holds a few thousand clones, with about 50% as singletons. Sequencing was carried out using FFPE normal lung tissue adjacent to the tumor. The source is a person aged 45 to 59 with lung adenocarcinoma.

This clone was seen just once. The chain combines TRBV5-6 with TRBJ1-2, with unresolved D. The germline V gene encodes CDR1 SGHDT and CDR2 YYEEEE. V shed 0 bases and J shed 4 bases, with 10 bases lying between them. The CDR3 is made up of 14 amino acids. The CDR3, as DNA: TGTGCCAGCAGCTTGGAGTCAGCCATCTATGGCTACACCTTC. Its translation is CASSLESAIYGYTF.

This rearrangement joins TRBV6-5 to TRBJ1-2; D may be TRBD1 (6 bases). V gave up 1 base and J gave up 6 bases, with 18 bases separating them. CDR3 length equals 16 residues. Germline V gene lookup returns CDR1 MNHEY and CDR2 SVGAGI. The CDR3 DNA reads TGTGCCAGCAGTTACTTCACTCCGGGGGGACACGATGGCTACACCTTC. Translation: CASSYFTPGGHDGYTF.

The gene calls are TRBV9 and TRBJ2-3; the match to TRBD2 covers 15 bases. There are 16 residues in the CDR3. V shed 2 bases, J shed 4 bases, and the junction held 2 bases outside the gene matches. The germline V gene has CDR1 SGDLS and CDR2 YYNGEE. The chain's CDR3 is CASSVGLAGGSDTQYF. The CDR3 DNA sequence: TGTGCCAGCAGCGTGGGACTAGCGGGAGGCTCAGATACGCAGTATTTT.

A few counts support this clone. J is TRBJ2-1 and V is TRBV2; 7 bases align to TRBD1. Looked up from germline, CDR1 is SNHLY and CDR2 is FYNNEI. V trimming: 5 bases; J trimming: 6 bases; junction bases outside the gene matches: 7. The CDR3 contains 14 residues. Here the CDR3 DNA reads TGTGCCAGCAGTTACCCCGACAGGGCCAATGAGCAGTTCTTC. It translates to CASSYPDRANEQFF.

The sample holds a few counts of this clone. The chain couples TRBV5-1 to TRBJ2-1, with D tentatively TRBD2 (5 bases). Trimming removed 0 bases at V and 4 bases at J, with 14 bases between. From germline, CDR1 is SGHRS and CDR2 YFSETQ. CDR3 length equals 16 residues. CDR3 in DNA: TGCGCCAGCAGCTTGGATGTGGGAGTGGGGTACAATGAGCAGTTCTTC. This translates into CASSLDVGVGYNEQFF.

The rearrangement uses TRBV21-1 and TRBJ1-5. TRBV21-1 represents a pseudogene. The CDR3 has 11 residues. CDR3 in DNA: TGTGCCAGCAGCAAAGGAGGGCCCCAGCATTTT. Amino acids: CASSKGGPQHF.

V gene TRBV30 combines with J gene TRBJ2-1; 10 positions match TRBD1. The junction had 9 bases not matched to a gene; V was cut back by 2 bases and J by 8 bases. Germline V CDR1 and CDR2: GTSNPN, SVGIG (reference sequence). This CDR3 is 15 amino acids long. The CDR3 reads CAWSSGQGGVDEQFF. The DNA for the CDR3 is TGTGCCTGGAGTTCTGGACAGGGGGGAGTCGATGAGCAGTTCTTC.

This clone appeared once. CDR3 in amino acids: CASTSGGLASPLHF. CDR3 bases: TGTGCCAGTACCTCCGGGGGGCTAGCTTCACCCCTCCACTTT. The J gene is TRBJ1-6, the V gene TRBV19, with D maybe TRBD1 (6 bases). Per the germline V gene, CDR1 is LNHDA and CDR2 is SQIVND (reference sequence). The CDR3 spans 14 residues. Trimming shortened V by 7 bases and J by 9 bases, and 16 bases separated the two germline ends.

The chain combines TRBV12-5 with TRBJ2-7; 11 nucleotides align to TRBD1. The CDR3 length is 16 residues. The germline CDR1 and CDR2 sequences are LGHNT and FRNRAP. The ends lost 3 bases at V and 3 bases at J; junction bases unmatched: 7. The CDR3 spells CASGLRTGGESYEQYF. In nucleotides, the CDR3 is TGTGCTAGTGGTTTACGGACAGGGGGCGAGAGCTACGAGCAGTACTTC.

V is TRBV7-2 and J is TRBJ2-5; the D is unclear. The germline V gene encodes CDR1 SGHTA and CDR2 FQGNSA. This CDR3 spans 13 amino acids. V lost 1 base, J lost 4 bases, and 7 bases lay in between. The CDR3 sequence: CASSLEFAETQYF. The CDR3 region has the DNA TGTGCCAGCAGCTTAGAGTTTGCAGAGACCCAGTACTTC.

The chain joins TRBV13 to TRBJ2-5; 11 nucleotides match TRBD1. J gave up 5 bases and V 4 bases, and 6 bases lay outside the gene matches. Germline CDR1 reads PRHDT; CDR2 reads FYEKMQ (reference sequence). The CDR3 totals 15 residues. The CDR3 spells CASSSRDRGMETQYF. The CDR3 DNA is TGTGCCAGCAGCTCCCGGGACAGGGGGATGGAGACCCAGTACTTC.

Written as DNA, the CDR3 is TGTGCCTGGAGTGGTCCCACCATATATTTT. This encodes CAWSGPTIYF. This sequence joins TRBV30 and TRBJ1-3; D uncertain. Trimming pared 1 base from V and 9 bases from J, leaving 4 bases between. From germline, CDR1 is GTSNPN and CDR2 SVGIG (reference sequence). This CDR3 spans 10 amino acids.

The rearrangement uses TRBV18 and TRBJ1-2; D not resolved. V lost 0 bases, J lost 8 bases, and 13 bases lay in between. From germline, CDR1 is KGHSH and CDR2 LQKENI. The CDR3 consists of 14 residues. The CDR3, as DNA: TGTGCCAGCTCACCACCGGTGAGCGGCGGAGGCTACACCTTC. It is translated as CASSPPVSGGGYTF.

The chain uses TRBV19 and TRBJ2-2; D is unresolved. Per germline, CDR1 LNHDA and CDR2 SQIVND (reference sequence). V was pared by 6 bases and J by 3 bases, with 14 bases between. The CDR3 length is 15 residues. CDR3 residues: CASRLNIGDTGELFF. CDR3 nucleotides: TGTGCCAGTAGATTAAATATTGGGGACACCGGGGAGCTGTTTTTT.

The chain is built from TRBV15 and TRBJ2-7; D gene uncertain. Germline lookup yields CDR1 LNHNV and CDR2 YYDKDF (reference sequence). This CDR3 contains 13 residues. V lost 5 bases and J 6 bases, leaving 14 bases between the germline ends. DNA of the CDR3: TGTGCCACCAGCTCTTCCGGATCCCGCGAGCAGTACTTC. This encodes CATSSSGSREQYF.

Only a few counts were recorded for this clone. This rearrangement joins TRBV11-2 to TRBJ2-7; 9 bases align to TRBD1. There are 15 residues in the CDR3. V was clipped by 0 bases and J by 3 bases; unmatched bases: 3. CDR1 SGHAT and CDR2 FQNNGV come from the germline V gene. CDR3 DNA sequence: TGTGCCAGCAGCTTAGACCGGGACAGGGACTACGAGCAGTACTTC. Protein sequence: CASSLDRDRDYEQYF.

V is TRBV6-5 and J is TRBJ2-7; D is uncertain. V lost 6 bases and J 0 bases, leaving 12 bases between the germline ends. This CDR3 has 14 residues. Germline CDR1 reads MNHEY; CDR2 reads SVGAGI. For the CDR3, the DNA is TGTGCCAGCAGGCAAGACGGTAGCTCCTACGAGCAGTACTTC. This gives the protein CASRQDGSSYEQYF.

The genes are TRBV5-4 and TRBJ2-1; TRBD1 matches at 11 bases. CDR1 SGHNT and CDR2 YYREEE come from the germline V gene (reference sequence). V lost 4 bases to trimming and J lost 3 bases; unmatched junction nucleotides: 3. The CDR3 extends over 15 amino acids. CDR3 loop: CASSRGTGGYNEQFF. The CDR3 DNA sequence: TGTGCCAGCAGCCGCGGGACAGGGGGCTACAATGAGCAGTTCTTC.

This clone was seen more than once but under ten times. The CDR3 DNA reads as TGTGCCAGCCTTCAAACCCCCAGGGACGAAAAACTGTTTTTT. Translating gives CASLQTPRDEKLFF. The J gene is TRBJ1-4, the V gene TRBV27; the D gene is possibly TRBD1 (5 bases). Germline CDR1 MNHEY, CDR2 SMNVEV (reference sequence). CDR3 length: 14 residues. The V gene lost 8 bases and the J gene lost 8 bases, with 18 bases spanning the gap.

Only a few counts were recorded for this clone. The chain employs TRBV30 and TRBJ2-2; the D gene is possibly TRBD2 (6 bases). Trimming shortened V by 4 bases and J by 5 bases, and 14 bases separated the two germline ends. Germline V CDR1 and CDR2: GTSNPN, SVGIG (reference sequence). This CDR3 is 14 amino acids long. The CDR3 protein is CAWIGTEGTGELFF. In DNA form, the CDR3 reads TGTGCCTGGATAGGGACTGAAGGAACCGGGGAGCTGTTTTTT.

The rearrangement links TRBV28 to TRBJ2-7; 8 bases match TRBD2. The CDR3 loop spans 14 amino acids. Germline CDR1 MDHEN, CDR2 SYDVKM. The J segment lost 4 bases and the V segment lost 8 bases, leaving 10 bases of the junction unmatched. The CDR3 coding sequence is TGTGCCAGCGGAGGACGGGAGGGAGGGTACGAGCAGTACTTC. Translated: CASGGREGGYEQYF.

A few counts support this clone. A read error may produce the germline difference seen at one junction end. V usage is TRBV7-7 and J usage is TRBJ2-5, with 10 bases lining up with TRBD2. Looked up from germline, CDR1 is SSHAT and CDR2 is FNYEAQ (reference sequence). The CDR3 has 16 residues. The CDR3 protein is CASSPSLLAGQETQYF. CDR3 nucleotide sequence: TGTGCTAGCAGCCCGTCGCTACTAGCGGGACAAGAGACCCAGTACTTC.

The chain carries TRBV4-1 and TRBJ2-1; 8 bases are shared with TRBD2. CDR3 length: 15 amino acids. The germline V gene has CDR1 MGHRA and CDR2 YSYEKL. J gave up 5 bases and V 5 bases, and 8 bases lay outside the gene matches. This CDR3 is CASSFRLARDNEQFF. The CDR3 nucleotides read TGCGCCAGCAGCTTTCGACTAGCGAGGGACAATGAGCAGTTCTTC.

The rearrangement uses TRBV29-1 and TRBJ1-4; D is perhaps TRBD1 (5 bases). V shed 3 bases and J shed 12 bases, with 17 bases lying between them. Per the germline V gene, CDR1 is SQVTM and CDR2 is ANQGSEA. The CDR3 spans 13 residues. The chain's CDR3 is CSVDVAGSTELFF. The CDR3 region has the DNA TGCAGCGTTGATGTCGCAGGGTCCACGGAACTGTTTTTT.

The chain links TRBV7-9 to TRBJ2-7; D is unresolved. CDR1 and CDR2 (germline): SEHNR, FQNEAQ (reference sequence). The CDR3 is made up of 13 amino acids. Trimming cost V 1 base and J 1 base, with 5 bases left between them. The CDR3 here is CASSLVSSYEQYF. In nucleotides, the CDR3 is TGTGCCAGCAGCTTAGTTTCATCCTACGAGCAGTACTTC.

The CDR3: CASYRQSGSYGYTF. The CDR3 bases are TGTGCCAGCTACCGCCAATCGGGTAGCTATGGCTACACCTTC. V usage is TRBV28 and J usage is TRBJ1-2; D is unresolved. This CDR3 has 14 residues. V lost 8 bases, J lost 4 bases, and 17 bases lay in between. Germline V CDR1 and CDR2: MDHEN, SYDVKM.

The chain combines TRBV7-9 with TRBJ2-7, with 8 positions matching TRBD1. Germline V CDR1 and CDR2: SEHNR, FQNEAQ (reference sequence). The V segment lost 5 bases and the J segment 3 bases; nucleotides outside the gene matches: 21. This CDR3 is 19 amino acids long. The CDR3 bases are TGTGCCAGCAGCACTAACAGTATTCAACCGGACAGGGAACTCTACGAGCAGTACTTC. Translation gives CASSTNSIQPDRELYEQYF.

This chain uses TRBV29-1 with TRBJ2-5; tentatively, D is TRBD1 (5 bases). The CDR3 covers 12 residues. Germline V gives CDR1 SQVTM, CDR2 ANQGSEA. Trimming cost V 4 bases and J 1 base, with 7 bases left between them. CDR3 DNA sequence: TGCAGCGTTGGACAGCTCCAAGAGACCCAGTACTTC. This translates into CSVGQLQETQYF.

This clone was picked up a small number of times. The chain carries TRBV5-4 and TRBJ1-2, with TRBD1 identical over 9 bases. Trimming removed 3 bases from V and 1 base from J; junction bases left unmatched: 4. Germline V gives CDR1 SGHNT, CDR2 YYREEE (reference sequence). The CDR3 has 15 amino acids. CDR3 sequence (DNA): TGTGCCAGCAGCTGGGGACAGGGAGATAACTATGGCTACACCTTC. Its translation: CASSWGQGDNYGYTF.

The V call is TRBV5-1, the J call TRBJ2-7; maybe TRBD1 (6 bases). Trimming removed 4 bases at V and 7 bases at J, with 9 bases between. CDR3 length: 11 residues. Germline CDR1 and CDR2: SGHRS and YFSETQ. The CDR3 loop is CASSTGQEQYF. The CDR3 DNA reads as TGCGCCAGCAGCACGGGACAAGAGCAGTACTTC. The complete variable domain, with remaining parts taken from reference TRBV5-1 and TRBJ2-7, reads KAGVTQTPRYLIKTRGQQVTLSCSPISGHRSVSWYQQTPGQGLQFLFEYFSETQRNKGNFPGRFSGRQFSNSRSEMNVSTLELGDSALYLCASSTGQEQYFGPGTRLTVT.

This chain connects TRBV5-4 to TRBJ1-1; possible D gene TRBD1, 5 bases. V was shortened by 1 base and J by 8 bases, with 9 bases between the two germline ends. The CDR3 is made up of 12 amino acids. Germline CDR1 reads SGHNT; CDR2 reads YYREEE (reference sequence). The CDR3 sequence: CASSLRDLEAFF. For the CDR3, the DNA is TGTGCCAGCAGCTTGAGGGACTTAGAAGCTTTCTTT. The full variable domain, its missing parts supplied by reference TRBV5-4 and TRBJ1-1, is ETGVTQSPTHLIKTRGQQVTLRCSSQSGHNTVSWYQQALGQGPQFIFQYYREEENGRGNFPPRFSGLQFPNYSSELNVNALELDDSALYLCASSLRDLEAFFGQGTRLTVV.

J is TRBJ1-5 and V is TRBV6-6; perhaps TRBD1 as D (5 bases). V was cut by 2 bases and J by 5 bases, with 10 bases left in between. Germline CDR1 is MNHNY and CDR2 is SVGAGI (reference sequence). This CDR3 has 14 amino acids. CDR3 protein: CASSYGGADQPQHF. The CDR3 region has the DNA TGTGCCAGCAGTTACGGCGGGGCCGATCAGCCCCAGCATTTT.